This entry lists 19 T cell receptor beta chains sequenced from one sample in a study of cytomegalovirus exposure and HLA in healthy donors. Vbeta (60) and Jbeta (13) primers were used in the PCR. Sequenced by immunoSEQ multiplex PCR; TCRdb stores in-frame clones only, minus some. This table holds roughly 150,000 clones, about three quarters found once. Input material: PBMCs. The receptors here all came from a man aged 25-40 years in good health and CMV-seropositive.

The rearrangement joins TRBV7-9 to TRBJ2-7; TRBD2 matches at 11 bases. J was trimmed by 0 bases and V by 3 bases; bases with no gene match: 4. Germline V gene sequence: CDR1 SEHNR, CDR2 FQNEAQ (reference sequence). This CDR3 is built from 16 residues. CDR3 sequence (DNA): TGTGCCAGCAGCTTGGGCACTAGCGGGAGCTCCTACGAGCAGTACTTC. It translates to CASSLGTSGSSYEQYF.

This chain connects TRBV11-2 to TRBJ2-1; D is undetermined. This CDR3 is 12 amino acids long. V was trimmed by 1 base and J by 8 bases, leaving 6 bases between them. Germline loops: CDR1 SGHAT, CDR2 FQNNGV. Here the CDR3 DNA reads TGTGCCAGCAGCTTAGGGCACGATGAGCAGTTCTTC. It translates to CASSLGHDEQFF.

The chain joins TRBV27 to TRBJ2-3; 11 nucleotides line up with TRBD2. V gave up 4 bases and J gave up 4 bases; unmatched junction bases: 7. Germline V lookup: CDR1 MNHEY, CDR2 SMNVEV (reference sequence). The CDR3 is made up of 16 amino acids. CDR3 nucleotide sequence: TGTGCCAGCAGTTACATAGCGGGAGGGCCCCCAGATACGCAGTATTTT. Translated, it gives CASSYIAGGPPDTQYF.

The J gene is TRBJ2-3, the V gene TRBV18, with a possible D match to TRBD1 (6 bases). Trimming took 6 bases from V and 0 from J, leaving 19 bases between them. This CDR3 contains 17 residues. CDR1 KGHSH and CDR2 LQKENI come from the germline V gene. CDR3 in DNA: TGTGCCAGCTCGACACTAACAGGGCTGACTAGCACAGATACGCAGTATTTT. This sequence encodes CASSTLTGLTSTDTQYF.

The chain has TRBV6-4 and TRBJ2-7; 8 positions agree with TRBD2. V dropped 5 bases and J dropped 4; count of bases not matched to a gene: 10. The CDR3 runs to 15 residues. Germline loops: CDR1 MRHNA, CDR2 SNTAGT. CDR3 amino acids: CASSYVVAGGYEQYF. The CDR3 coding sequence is TGTGCCAGCAGTTACGTGGTTGCGGGAGGTTACGAGCAGTACTTC.

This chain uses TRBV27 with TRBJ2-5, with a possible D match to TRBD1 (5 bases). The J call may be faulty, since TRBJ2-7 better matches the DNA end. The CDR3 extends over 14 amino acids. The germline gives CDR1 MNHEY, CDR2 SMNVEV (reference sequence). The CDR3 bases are TGTGCCAGCAGGCCCCAGGCAGGGTCATACGAGCAGTACTTC. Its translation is CASRPQAGSYEQYF.

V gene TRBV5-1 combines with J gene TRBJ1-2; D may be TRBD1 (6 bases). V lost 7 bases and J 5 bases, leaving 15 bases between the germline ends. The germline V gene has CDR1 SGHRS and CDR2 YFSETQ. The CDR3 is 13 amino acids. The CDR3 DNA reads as TGCGCCAGCTCCACCGGGACATATTATGGCTACACCTTC. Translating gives CASSTGTYYGYTF.

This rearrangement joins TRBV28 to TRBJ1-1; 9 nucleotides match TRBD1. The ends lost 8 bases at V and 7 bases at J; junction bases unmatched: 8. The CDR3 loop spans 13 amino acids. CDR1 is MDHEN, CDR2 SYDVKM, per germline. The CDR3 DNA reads TGTGCCAGCCTGTACAGGGGGCAGGGTGAAGCTTTCTTT. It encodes CASLYRGQGEAFF.

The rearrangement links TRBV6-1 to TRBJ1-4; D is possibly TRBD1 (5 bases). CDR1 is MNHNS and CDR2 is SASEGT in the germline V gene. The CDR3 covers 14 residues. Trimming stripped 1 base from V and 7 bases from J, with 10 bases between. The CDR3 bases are TGTGCCAGCAGTGAAGGGGGGGTTACTGAAAAACTGTTTTTT. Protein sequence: CASSEGGVTEKLFF.

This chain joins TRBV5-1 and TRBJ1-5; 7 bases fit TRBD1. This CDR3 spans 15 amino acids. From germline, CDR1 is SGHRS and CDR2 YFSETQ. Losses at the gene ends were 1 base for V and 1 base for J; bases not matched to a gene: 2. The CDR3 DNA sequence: TGCGCCAGCAGCTTGACAGGGGAAAGCAATCAGCCCCAGCATTTT. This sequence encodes CASSLTGESNQPQHF.

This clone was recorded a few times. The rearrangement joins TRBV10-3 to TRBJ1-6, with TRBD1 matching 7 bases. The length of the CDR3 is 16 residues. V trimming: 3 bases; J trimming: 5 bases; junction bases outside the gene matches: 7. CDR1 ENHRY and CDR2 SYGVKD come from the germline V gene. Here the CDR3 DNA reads TGTGCCATCAGTGATTTCGACAGGGAACATAATTCACCCCTCCACTTT. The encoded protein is CAISDFDREHNSPLHF.

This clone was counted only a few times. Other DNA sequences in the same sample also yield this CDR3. This CDR3 reads CASSPGQGTYEQYF. In nucleotides, the CDR3 is TGTGCCAGCAGTCCCGGACAGGGGACCTACGAGCAGTACTTC. V is TRBV28 and J is TRBJ2-7; 9 bases fit TRBD1. The CDR3 consists of 14 residues. Germline CDR1 MDHEN, CDR2 SYDVKM. J lost 2 bases, V lost 5 bases, and 4 bases had no gene match.

The CDR3 is CAWSVHKKFYGYTF. The CDR3 DNA sequence: TGTGCCTGGAGTGTACACAAGAAGTTCTATGGCTACACCTTC. This sequence joins TRBV30 and TRBJ1-2; the D is unclear. In germline, CDR1 is GTSNPN, CDR2 SVGIG (reference sequence). Trimming took off 0 bases at V and 4 bases at J, with 12 bases between the two ends. This CDR3 spans 14 amino acids.

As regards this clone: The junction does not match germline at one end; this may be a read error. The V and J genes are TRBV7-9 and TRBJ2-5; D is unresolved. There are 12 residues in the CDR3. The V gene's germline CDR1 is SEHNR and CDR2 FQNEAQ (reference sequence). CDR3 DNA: TGTTCCAGCAGCTTGGCCGACACCGCCGCGTACTTC. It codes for CSSSLADTAAYF.

Here the CDR3 reads CAINGQGGDGYTF. CDR3 bases: TGTGCCATCAACGGGCAGGGGGGCGATGGCTACACCTTC. V and J are TRBV10-3 and TRBJ1-2; 7 positions match TRBD1. The CDR3 contains 13 residues. Losses at the gene ends were 7 bases for V and 6 bases for J; bases not matched to a gene: 8. Germline V CDR1 and CDR2: ENHRY, SYGVKD.

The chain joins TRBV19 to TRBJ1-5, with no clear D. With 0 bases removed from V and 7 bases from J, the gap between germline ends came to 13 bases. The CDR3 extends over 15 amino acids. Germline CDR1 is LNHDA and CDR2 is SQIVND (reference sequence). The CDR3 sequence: CASSIDRGGKQPQHF. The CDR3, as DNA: TGTGCCAGTAGTATAGATCGGGGAGGGAAACAGCCCCAGCATTTT.

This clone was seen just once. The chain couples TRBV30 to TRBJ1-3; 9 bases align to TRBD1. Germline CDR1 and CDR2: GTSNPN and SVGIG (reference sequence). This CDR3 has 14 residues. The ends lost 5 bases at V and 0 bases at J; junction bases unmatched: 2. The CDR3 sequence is CAWDRGSSGNTIYF. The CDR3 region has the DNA TGTGCCTGGGACAGGGGGAGCTCTGGAAACACCATATATTTT.

This CDR3 reads CASSAQGASRLGENEQFF. The CDR3 bases are TGTGCCAGTAGTGCCCAGGGGGCTAGTAGACTTGGTGAGAATGAGCAGTTCTTC. The chain couples TRBV19 to TRBJ2-1; 8 bases fit TRBD1. The V and J ends lost 5 bases and 7 bases, in that order; junction bases with no gene match: 19. CDR3 length equals 18 residues. Germline CDR1 is LNHDA and CDR2 is SQIVND (reference sequence).

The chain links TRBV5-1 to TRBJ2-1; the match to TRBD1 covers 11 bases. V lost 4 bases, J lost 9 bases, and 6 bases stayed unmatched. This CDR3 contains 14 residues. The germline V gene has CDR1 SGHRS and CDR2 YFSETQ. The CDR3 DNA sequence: TGCGCCAGCAGCACCGGACAGGGGGCAGGTGAGCAGTTCTTC. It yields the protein CASSTGQGAGEQFF.